Sequencing of this TCR beta chain was carried out in a study of shared clonotypes between healthy human individuals. Source study methods: ImmunoSEQ supplied junction-only sequences lacking quality scores, so filtering was different. The repertoire was sequenced with immunoSEQ multiplex PCR; TCRdb's copy has only in-frame clones and lacks some. That table is the source of V, J and clone size, and D and trimming were worked out from the DNA. The table records some 2,100,000 clones, approximately 95% of them present only once. Germline values: CDR1 SGHAT, CDR2 FQNNGV. V was shortened by 1 base and J by 2 bases, with 18 bases between the two germline ends. This CDR3 is built from 18 residues. The authors divided CD4+ cells into CD45RA+ naive and CD45RA-negative memory subsets.

The chain recombines TRBV11-2 with TRBJ1-5; the D gene is possibly TRBD1 (5 bases). Sequencing was carried out using naive CD4+ T cells sorted from blood. Specified subset: CD45RA+ positively selected. The receptor's source is a man aged 18 to 29 in good health. This CDR3 reads CASSLGKWGREGNQPQHF. Written as DNA, the CDR3 is TGTGCCAGCAGCTTAGGAAAGTGGGGCAGGGAGGGCAATCAGCCCCAGCATTTT.